The clone carrying this T cell receptor (beta chain) was found a few times. The antigen is not known. These data originate in a study of blood T cells in healthy people across ages. Study-level findings and limits: Underestimates were what the diversity estimates from one million T cells were considered to be. Both higher diversity and more naive CD4+ cells marked long-lived donors when set against aged donors.

For the second PCR, which ran for about 7 to 11 cycles, a sample-barcoded 5' primer and a J-beta primer mix were used. A single record per CDR3 protein comes from TCRdb applying MiXCR to the 5' RACE reads. The table includes 1.5 million to 2 million distinct CDR3 sequences, about two fifths detected once. V trimming: 0 bases; J trimming: 2 bases; junction bases outside the gene matches: 6. The CDR3 contains 16 residues. Per germline, CDR1 SGHRS and CDR2 YFSETQ. Sample: blood. The sequence derives from a human donor in good health. The V gene is TRBV5-1, the J gene TRBJ2-3; 7 bases line up with TRBD2. CDR3 region: CASSLAGLGDTDTQYF. In DNA, the CDR3 is TGCGCCAGCAGCTTGGCCGGACTAGGGGACACAGATACGCAGTATTTT.